This note documents a single TCR beta chain sequence. The CDR3 covers 14 residues. The germline V gene encodes CDR1 LGHNA and CDR2 YSLEER. Between the trimmed V and J ends, which lost 4 bases and 0 bases, there was a span of 10 bases. PCR used 60 Vbeta primers and 13 Jbeta primers. Using immunoSEQ multiplex PCR, the repertoire was profiled, and TCRdb retains in-frame clones only, with some absent. The data show approximately 87,000 clones, with about four fifths seen just once and 4.2% held by the top ten. The sample originates from a study of cytomegalovirus exposure and HLA in healthy donors. This TCR came from a woman in her seventies in good health and CMV-seropositive. The chain has TRBV4-3 and TRBJ2-7, with no clear D. The sample consisted of PBMCs. CDR3 nucleotides: TGCGCCAGCAGCCCAACCGTGAGCTCCTACGAGCAGTACTTC. Protein: CASSPTVSSYEQYF.